This passage covers 3 T cell receptor beta chains from one sample sequenced in a study of STAT5B mutations in CD4+ large granular lymphocyte leukemia. Profiling relied on immunoSEQ multiplex PCR, and the TCRdb table lists in-frame clones only, not all of them. The sample yields approximately 30,000 clones, roughly 81% seen once. Sample: CD4+ T cells from blood buffy coats. The origin of the receptors is a human donor in good health.

The rearrangement joins TRBV21-1 to TRBJ2-4; TRBD2 is taken as the D call from the table, unchecked against the DNA. TRBV21-1 is listed as a pseudogene. The CDR3 is 18 residues long. CDR3 bases: TGTGCCAGCAGCAAAGTGGGCTCTAGCGGGAGACGGGGGCACATTCAGTACTTC. It codes for CASSKVGSSGRRGHIQYF.

This clone was detected a few times. J is TRBJ2-5 and V is TRBV4-3, with 11 bases lining up with TRBD1. The CDR3 is made up of 16 amino acids. CDR1 and CDR2 (germline): LGHNA, YSLEER. With V trimmed by 0 bases and J by 4 bases, 4 bases remained unmatched. The CDR3 is CASSQDRGQGGETQYF. The DNA for the CDR3 is TGCGCCAGCAGCCAAGATAGGGGACAGGGGGGAGAGACCCAGTACTTC.

The chain links TRBV5-4 to TRBJ2-5, with 8 bases fitting TRBD2. CDR3 length: 14 residues. Germline values: CDR1 SGHNT, CDR2 YYREEE (reference sequence). V shed 0 bases, J shed 5 bases, and the junction held 3 bases outside the gene matches. Here the CDR3 reads CASSLASGGETQYF. DNA of the CDR3: TGTGCCAGCAGCTTGGCCTCGGGGGGGGAGACCCAGTACTTC. Together with reference TRBV5-4 and TRBJ2-5, the CDR3 gives the full variable domain: ETGVTQSPTHLIKTRGQQVTLRCSSQSGHNTVSWYQQALGQGPQFIFQYYREEENGRGNFPPRFSGLQFPNYSSELNVNALELDDSALYLCASSLASGGETQYFGPGTRLLVL.